These T cell receptor beta chains were read from a single sample in a study of shared clonotypes between healthy human individuals. Profiling relied on immunoSEQ multiplex PCR, and the TCRdb table lists in-frame clones only, not all of them. Altogether around 1.9 million clones are present, approximately 92% being singletons, with the ten largest covering around 1.7%. The sequencing sample was made of naive CD8+ T cells from PBMCs. Receptor source: a man aged 18 to 29 in good health. Some clones in this sample may be carry-over from other donors' samples. Both conserved end residues are part of each CDR3. D genes are given only for firm matches. Clone sizes are given selectively: once, few, many, or a class where the clone is expanded.

TRBV10-3	TRBJ1-1	once	-	CAISGRGTMNTEAFF	TGTGCCATCAGTGGCCGGGGCACAATGAACACTGAAGCTTTCTTT
TRBV27	TRBJ1-4	-	TRBD1	CASSPTNRGRNEKLFF	TGTGCCAGCAGTCCAACCAACAGGGGCCGTAATGAAAAACTGTTTTTT
TRBV2	TRBJ2-3	-	TRBD2	CASSQTSGLVTDTQYF	TGTGCCAGCAGCCAGACTAGCGGATTAGTCACAGATACGCAGTATTTT
TRBV7-9	TRBJ1-2	-	TRBD1	CASSWQGGLGYTF	TGTGCCAGCAGCTGGCAGGGGGGTCTTGGCTACACCTTC
TRBV11-3	TRBJ2-2	once	-	CASSSQRSGELFF	TGTGCCAGCAGCTCCCAACGTTCCGGGGAGCTGTTTTTT
TRBV28	TRBJ2-2	-	-	CASSFRQGSSLTGELFF	TGTGCCAGCAGTTTTAGGCAGGGTTCATCCCTGACCGGGGAGCTGTTTTTT
TRBV27	TRBJ2-1	-	-	CASSIGGNEQFF	TGTGCCAGCAGTATAGGGGGGAATGAGCAGTTCTTC
TRBV27	TRBJ1-2	-	-	CASRKGGYGYTF	TGTGCCAGCAGGAAAGGGGGTTATGGCTACACCTTC
TRBV15	TRBJ2-7	-	TRBD1	CATSRGTDGQDEQYF	TGTGCCACCAGCCGTGGGACCGACGGACAGGACGAGCAGTACTTC
TRBV29-1	TRBJ2-1	-	-	CSVRTAHNEQFF	TGCAGCGTCAGGACAGCCCACAATGAGCAGTTCTTC
TRBV28	TRBJ1-5	-	-	CASSQNQPQHF	TGTGCCAGCAGCCAGAATCAGCCCCAGCATTTT
TRBV7-9	TRBJ2-7	few	-	CASSAGHSEQYF	TGTGCCAGCAGCGCGGGTCATAGCGAGCAGTACTTC
TRBV7-9	TRBJ2-3	-	-	CASSLVGHTDTQYF	TGTGCCAGCAGCTTAGTGGGCCACACAGATACGCAGTATTTT
TRBV6-5	TRBJ1-3	-	-	CASRWGEGNTIYF	TGTGCCAGCAGGTGGGGGGAGGGAAACACCATATATTTT
TRBV19	TRBJ2-1	-	TRBD2	CASTLGGSSYNEQFF	TGTGCCAGTACATTGGGCGGGAGCTCCTACAATGAGCAGTTCTTC
TRBV5-4	TRBJ2-7	-	TRBD1	CASSLRGPSYEQYF	TGTGCCAGCAGCCTCAGGGGGCCCTCCTACGAGCAGTACTTC
TRBV6-4	TRBJ2-4	once	TRBD1	CASSEGTGGNIQYF	TGTGCCAGCAGTGAGGGGACAGGGGGAAACATTCAGTACTTC
TRBV7-9	TRBJ2-6	-	TRBD2	CASSMSGVSSGANVLTF	TGTGCCAGCAGTATGAGCGGGGTAAGCTCTGGGGCCAACGTCCTGACTTTC
TRBV5-4	TRBJ2-7	-	-	CASSFAIPDEQYF	TGTGCCAGCAGCTTTGCTATCCCGGACGAGCAGTACTTC
TRBV27	TRBJ2-1	-	TRBD1	CASSLSGTGTRFF	TGTGCCAGCAGTTTGAGCGGGACAGGGACTCGATTCTTC
TRBV28	TRBJ2-7	-	-	CASSLPGNYEQYF	TGTGCCAGCAGTTTACCGGGAAACTACGAGCAGTACTTC
TRBV4-1	TRBJ2-7	once	-	CASSQVGGSYEQYF	TGCGCCAGCAGCCAAGTTGGGGGATCCTACGAGCAGTACTTC
TRBV28	TRBJ2-1	-	-	CASTSLGSGNEQFF	TGTGCCAGCACCTCACTGGGGTCGGGCAATGAGCAGTTCTTC
TRBV25-1	TRBJ2-1	-	-	CATTMGYEQFF	TGTGCCACCACCATGGGATATGAGCAGTTCTTC
TRBV14	TRBJ1-2	-	TRBD1	CASSHNRDRVDYGYTF	TGTGCCAGCAGCCATAACCGGGACAGGGTCGACTATGGCTACACCTTC
TRBV5-1	TRBJ2-7	-	TRBD1	CASRSTGTGILAQNEQYF	TGCGCCAGCAGGTCGACCGGGACAGGGATTTTGGCACAGAACGAGCAGTACTTC
TRBV10-3	TRBJ1-2	-	-	CAIHDGLFPYGYTF	TGTGCCATTCACGACGGACTCTTCCCCTATGGCTACACCTTC
TRBV30	TRBJ2-7	-	TRBD1	CAWSTGAYEQYF	TGTGCCTGGAGTACAGGGGCCTACGAGCAGTACTTC
TRBV9	TRBJ2-3	-	-	CASSVAQRTRDTQYF	TGTGCCAGCAGCGTAGCCCAGCGGACTCGGGATACGCAGTATTTT
TRBV9	TRBJ1-4	-	-	CASSAGDHTEKLFF	TGTGCCAGCAGCGCGGGGGACCACACTGAAAAACTGTTTTTT
TRBV28	TRBJ1-1	-	-	CASSLKSRLNTEAFF	TGTGCCAGCAGCCTCAAATCCAGATTGAACACTGAAGCTTTCTTT
TRBV7-3	TRBJ2-1	-	TRBD2	CASSFGTRGNEQFF	TGTGCCAGCAGCTTCGGGACTAGGGGGAATGAGCAGTTCTTC
TRBV14	TRBJ2-7	-	-	CASSQEVGVYEQYF	TGTGCCAGCAGCCAAGAGGTAGGGGTTTACGAGCAGTACTTC
TRBV29-1	TRBJ2-7	-	TRBD2	CSVLGLEGYEQYF	TGCAGCGTTTTGGGACTAGAAGGGTACGAGCAGTACTTC
TRBV9	TRBJ2-3	-	TRBD1	CASSGQGTSTDTQYF	TGTGCCAGCAGCGGACAGGGGACCAGCACAGATACGCAGTATTTT
TRBV30	TRBJ2-4	-	-	CAWTVYQGGNIQYF	TGTGCCTGGACCGTGTACCAGGGGGGGAACATTCAGTACTTC